This paragraph reports one T cell receptor (beta chain). Its antigen is currently unknown. These data belong to a study of Tregs in tolerant kidney transplant recipients. Study-wide results and caveats: Changing PCR primers prevented nucleotide comparison between some patients' samples. Findings come from small patient numbers and require larger validation.

Libraries were prepared by immunoSEQ multiplex PCR; TCRdb keeps only in-frame clonotypes and omits some of them. The sample carries 74,000 or so clones, roughly 91% recorded once. The CDR3 contains 15 residues. The ends lost 6 bases at V and 4 bases at J; junction bases unmatched: 8. Looked up from germline, CDR1 is MNHEY and CDR2 is SVGAGI. The nonmyeloablative bone marrow transplants came from related graft donors, with transient mixed chimerism. The J gene is TRBJ2-1, the V gene TRBV6-5, with 8 bases identical to TRBD1. The origin of this receptor is a human patient who received a combined kidney and bone marrow transplant. Some T cells may be supplied by the graft donor. The specimen was CD4+ T cells from blood (PBMCs), collected 24 months after the transplant. CDR3 residues: CASSRRQGPYNEQFF. CDR3 bases: TGTGCCAGCAGCCGCCGACAGGGGCCGTACAATGAGCAGTTCTTC.